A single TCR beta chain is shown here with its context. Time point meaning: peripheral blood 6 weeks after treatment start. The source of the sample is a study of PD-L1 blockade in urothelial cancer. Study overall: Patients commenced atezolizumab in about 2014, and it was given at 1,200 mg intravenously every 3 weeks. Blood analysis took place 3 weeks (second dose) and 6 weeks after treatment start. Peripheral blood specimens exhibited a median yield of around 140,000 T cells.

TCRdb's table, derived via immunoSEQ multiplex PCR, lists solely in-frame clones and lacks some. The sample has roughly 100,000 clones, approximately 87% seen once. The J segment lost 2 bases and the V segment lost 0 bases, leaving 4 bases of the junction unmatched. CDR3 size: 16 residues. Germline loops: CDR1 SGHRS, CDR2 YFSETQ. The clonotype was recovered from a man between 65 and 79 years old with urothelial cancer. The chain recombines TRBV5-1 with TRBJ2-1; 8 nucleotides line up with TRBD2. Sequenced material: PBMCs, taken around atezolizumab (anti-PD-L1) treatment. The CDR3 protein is CASSLEPGLAYNEQFF. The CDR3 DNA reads TGCGCCAGCAGCTTGGAGCCGGGACTAGCCTACAATGAGCAGTTCTTC.